This section outlines one TCR beta chain sequence together with its context. The antigen remains undetermined. This entry comes from a study of blood T cells in healthy people across ages. Germline-derived CDR1 and CDR2 are SGHTA and FQGNSA. Between the trimmed V and J ends, which lost 5 bases and 3 bases, there was a span of 13 bases. The length of the CDR3 is 15 residues. A second PCR, run for roughly 7 to 11 cycles, used a sample-barcoded 5' primer plus a J-beta primer mix. Paired-end reads containing CDR3 totaled no fewer than 3 million for each sample. In TCRdb, the 5' RACE reads were re-called with MiXCR into one record per CDR3 protein. The data contain approximately 1,700,000 distinct CDR3 sequences, about two fifths of them singletons. PBMCs were isolated at a quantity of at least 7 million per sample. Findings and caveats of the study: Getting older went along with TCR beta diversity per million T cells dropping roughly linearly.

The material sequenced was blood. This sequence originates from a human donor in good health. The V and J genes are TRBV7-2 and TRBJ1-4; tentative D call: TRBD1 (6 bases). The CDR3 DNA sequence: TGTGCCAGCAGCCCCCGGACAGCACCTAATGAAAAACTGTTTTTT. Its protein is CASSPRTAPNEKLFF.